This passage covers 28 T cell receptor beta chains from one sample sequenced in a study of shared clonotypes between healthy human individuals. Sequencing was performed with immunoSEQ multiplex PCR; in TCRdb, only in-frame clones are kept and a portion is missing. This table has around 430,000 clones, around 79% appearing once. Sequencing used PBMCs. These TCRs come from a woman in her thirties or forties in good health. Some clones in this sample may be carry-over from other donors' samples.

This chain uses TRBV7-6 with TRBJ1-4; 7 bases map to TRBD1. Germline loops: CDR1 SGHVS, CDR2 FNYEAQ. This CDR3 is built from 14 residues. The V segment lost 1 base and the J segment 7 bases; nucleotides outside the gene matches: 3. CDR3 in DNA: TGTGCCAGCAGCTTAGGGCAGGGGGGTGAAAAACTGTTTTTT. The encoded protein is CASSLGQGGEKLFF.

The chain couples TRBV7-7 to TRBJ2-3; 7 nucleotides line up with TRBD2. This CDR3 region has 14 residues. Looked up from germline, CDR1 is SSHAT and CDR2 is FNYEAQ (reference sequence). V shed 4 bases, J shed 5 bases, and the junction held 6 bases outside the gene matches. The CDR3 sequence is CASSSREVKDTQYF. CDR3 bases: TGTGCCAGCAGCTCCCGGGAGGTGAAAGATACGCAGTATTTT.

The chain couples TRBV7-9 to TRBJ2-5; TRBD1 agrees at 8 bases. The V segment lost 1 base and the J segment 4 bases; nucleotides outside the gene matches: 8. The germline CDR1 and CDR2 sequences are SEHNR and FQNEAQ (reference sequence). This CDR3 has 16 amino acids. CDR3 protein: CASSLGQGSDAETQYF. In nucleotides, the CDR3 is TGTGCCAGCAGCTTAGGACAGGGGAGTGACGCAGAGACCCAGTACTTC.

The chain joins TRBV7-3 to TRBJ2-2; the D gene is possibly TRBD2 (5 bases). Germline values: CDR1 SGHTA, CDR2 FQGTGA. Trimming took off 6 bases at V and 0 bases at J, with 8 bases between the two ends. The CDR3 consists of 14 residues. The CDR3 bases are TGTGCCAGCAGGTCCGGGGCGAACACCGGGGAGCTGTTTTTT. It specifies CASRSGANTGELFF.

This chain uses TRBV18 with TRBJ2-5; 8 bases fit TRBD2. V was pared by 7 bases and J by 1 base, with 2 bases of the junction left unmatched. CDR1 and CDR2 from the germline V gene are KGHSH and LQKENI. There are 13 residues in the CDR3. The CDR3 loop reads CASLREGQETQYF. The CDR3 coding sequence is TGTGCCAGCTTACGGGAGGGCCAAGAGACCCAGTACTTC.

This sequence joins TRBV28 and TRBJ1-5, with no clear D. The ends were cut back, 6 bases at V and 0 bases at J, with 12 bases in the middle. This CDR3 is built from 15 residues. Germline-derived CDR1 and CDR2 are MDHEN and SYDVKM. The CDR3 DNA reads TGTGCCAGCAGCAAAGAGGCTTATAGCAATCAGCCCCAGCATTTT. Amino acids: CASSKEAYSNQPQHF.

The chain employs TRBV21-1 and TRBJ2-2; the table's D call, TRBD1, has no DNA check behind it. TRBV21-1 is a pseudogene. The CDR3 sequence is 18 residues long. This CDR3 is CASSKVETGSTCAGELFF. CDR3 DNA: TGTGCCAGCAGCAAAGTTGAGACAGGCTCCACCTGCGCCGGGGAGCTGTTTTTT.

The J gene is TRBJ2-3, the V gene TRBV5-1; the match to TRBD2 covers 8 bases. J lost 4 bases, V lost 0 bases, and 4 bases had no gene match. Germline values: CDR1 SGHRS, CDR2 YFSETQ. The length of the CDR3 is 15 residues. CDR3 region: CASSLDGRAADTQYF. CDR3 bases: TGCGCCAGCAGCTTGGACGGGAGGGCCGCAGATACGCAGTATTTT.

This chain connects TRBV7-8 to TRBJ2-2, with TRBD2 matching over 13 bases. This CDR3 has 14 amino acids. Germline V gives CDR1 SGHVS, CDR2 FQNEAQ. J lost 7 bases, V lost 6 bases, and 2 bases had no gene match. DNA of the CDR3: TGTGCCAGCAGACTAGCGGGAGGGGTCGGGGAGCTGTTTTTT. It yields the protein CASRLAGGVGELFF.

The rearrangement joins TRBV2 to TRBJ1-4; tentatively, D is TRBD1 (6 bases). Trimming took 7 bases from V and 10 from J, leaving 19 bases between them. The CDR3 loop spans 14 amino acids. CDR1 and CDR2 from the germline V gene are SNHLY and FYNNEI. CDR3 loop: CASNTGDNSVKLFF. The CDR3 DNA is TGTGCCAGCAATACGGGGGACAATTCAGTAAAACTGTTTTTT.

V is TRBV5-1 and J is TRBJ2-7, with D perhaps given as TRBD1 or TRBD2 (5 bases each). The CDR3 spans 16 residues. Trimming shortened V by 0 bases and J by 0 bases, and 13 bases separated the two germline ends. The germline gives CDR1 SGHRS, CDR2 YFSETQ. CDR3 protein: CASSLARDRSSYEQYF. CDR3 coding DNA: TGCGCCAGCAGCTTGGCCCGGGACCGATCCTCCTACGAGCAGTACTTC.

This clone was observed a single time. The CDR3 DNA sequence: TGTGCCAGCAGCTCGACAGGGGGCGGAGAGCTGTTTTTT. This gives the protein CASSSTGGGELFF. The chain employs TRBV7-2 and TRBJ2-2; 10 nucleotides agree with TRBD1. The CDR3 is 13 amino acids. Germline CDR1 and CDR2: SGHTA and FQGNSA. Losses at the gene ends were 4 bases for V and 11 bases for J; bases not matched to a gene: 4.

V is TRBV11-3 and J is TRBJ2-2; TRBD2 agrees at 8 bases. The CDR3 runs to 14 residues. Germline loops: CDR1 SGHNT, CDR2 YENEEA. Trimming took 5 bases from V and 1 from J; bases not matched to a gene: 0. The CDR3 here is CASSGTRNTGELFF. The CDR3 DNA follows: TGTGCCAGCAGCGGGACTAGGAACACCGGGGAGCTGTTTTTT. Full variable domain (outside the CDR3, taken from reference TRBV11-3 and TRBJ2-2): EAGVVQSPRYKIIEKKQPVAFWCNPISGHNTLYWYLQNLGQGPELLIRYENEEAVDDSQLPKDRFSAERLKGVDSTLKIQPAELGDSAVYLCASSGTRNTGELFFGEGSRLTVL.

The chain employs TRBV28 and TRBJ2-1; 9 nucleotides align to TRBD2. This CDR3 region has 15 residues. Germline V gives CDR1 MDHEN, CDR2 SYDVKM. Trimming removed 6 bases from V and 0 bases from J; junction bases left unmatched: 3. CDR3 sequence reads: CASRYSGSSYNEQFF. The CDR3 DNA is TGTGCCAGCAGATATAGCGGGAGCTCCTACAATGAGCAGTTCTTC.

CDR3 sequence: CASSSEQVLLSYEQYF. CDR3 bases: TGTGCCAGCTCATCAGAACAGGTCCTATTATCCTACGAGCAGTACTTC. V usage is TRBV18 and J usage is TRBJ2-7; maybe TRBD1 (5 bases). Trimming took off 5 bases at V and 1 base at J, with 18 bases between the two ends. In germline, CDR1 is KGHSH, CDR2 LQKENI. The CDR3 is 16 residues long.

V and J are TRBV30 and TRBJ2-3; TRBD2 agrees at 8 bases. CDR3 length: 15 residues. The junction had 6 bases not matched to a gene; V was cut back by 1 base and J by 3 bases. Germline V CDR1 and CDR2: GTSNPN, SVGIG (reference sequence). The CDR3 sequence: CAWSAGGPGTDTQYF. The CDR3 nucleotides read TGTGCCTGGAGTGCGGGAGGGCCGGGAACAGATACGCAGTATTTT.

The V call is TRBV25-1, the J call TRBJ2-3; 7 nucleotides align to TRBD1. The CDR3 length is 13 residues. V lost 6 bases, J lost 0 bases, and 0 bases stayed unmatched. Germline V lookup: CDR1 MGHDK, CDR2 SYGVNS. The CDR3 DNA follows: TGTGCCAGCAGGGGACAGAGCACAGATACGCAGTATTTT. Protein sequence: CASRGQSTDTQYF. The full variable domain, with the rest looked up from reference TRBV25-1 and TRBJ2-3, is EADIYQTPRYLVIGTGKKITLECSQTMGHDKMYWYQQDPGMELHLIHYSYGVNSTEKGDLSSESTVSRIRTEHFPLTLESARPSHTSQYLCASRGQSTDTQYFGPGTRLTVL.

Judged by abundance, this clone is medium-sized. The chain couples TRBV6-1 to TRBJ2-7; the D is unclear. Per germline, CDR1 MNHNS and CDR2 SASEGT. The V end was cut by 2 bases, the J end by 0 bases, with 11 bases between. The CDR3 is 15 amino acids. The CDR3 coding sequence is TGTGCCAGCAGTGAAAGAGCGACAAGCTCCTACGAGCAGTACTTC. This codes for CASSERATSSYEQYF.

The rearrangement links TRBV2 to TRBJ2-5, with no clear D. The germline CDR1 and CDR2 sequences are SNHLY and FYNNEI. The ends were cut back, 0 bases at V and 5 bases at J, with 4 bases in the middle. The CDR3 contains 12 residues. Here the CDR3 DNA reads TGTGCCAGCAGTGAAGCCAGGGAGACCCAGTACTTC. This sequence encodes CASSEARETQYF.

This sequence joins TRBV2 and TRBJ2-1, with 12 bases fitting TRBD2. Germline CDR1 SNHLY, CDR2 FYNNEI. The V gene end was trimmed by 5 bases and the J gene end by 9 bases; junction bases not matched to a gene: 8. This CDR3 is 15 amino acids long. In DNA, the CDR3 is TGTGCCAGCAGTAGACTAGCGGGAGATCAAGGTGAGCAGTTCTTC. This sequence encodes CASSRLAGDQGEQFF.

The chain is built from TRBV19 and TRBJ1-5; possibly TRBD1 for D (5 bases). CDR1 is LNHDA and CDR2 is SQIVND in the germline V gene (reference sequence). The V end lost 1 base, the J end lost 9 bases, and 13 bases lay between the germline ends. The CDR3 contains 14 residues. The CDR3 DNA reads TGTGCCAGTAGTATAGGACAGTCTCCAGGGCCCCAGCATTTT. It encodes CASSIGQSPGPQHF.

This clone was counted between two and nine times. The chain employs TRBV7-9 and TRBJ1-1; possible D gene TRBD1, 6 bases. The CDR3 is 13 residues long. Germline loops: CDR1 SEHNR, CDR2 FQNEAQ (reference sequence). With 5 bases removed from V and 6 bases from J, the gap between germline ends came to 13 bases. The CDR3 nucleotides read TGTGCCAGCAGCCTCCGCGACAGGTCTGAAGCTTTCTTT. Protein sequence: CASSLRDRSEAFF.

This clone was detected a few times. CDR3: CASSTTGGYYEQYF. The CDR3 bases are TGTGCCAGCAGTACGACAGGGGGATACTACGAGCAGTACTTC. The chain combines TRBV25-1 with TRBJ2-7, with TRBD1 matching over 9 bases. The CDR3 has 14 amino acids. CDR1 and CDR2 from the germline V gene are MGHDK and SYGVNS. V shed 5 bases, J shed 3 bases, and the junction held 5 bases outside the gene matches.

V gene TRBV19 combines with J gene TRBJ1-1, with D perhaps TRBD1 (5 bases). The CDR3 length is 15 residues. The germline CDR1 and CDR2 sequences are LNHDA and SQIVND (reference sequence). Trimming took off 3 bases at V and 1 base at J, with 12 bases between the two ends. The CDR3 bases are TGTGCCAGTAGTATTCGGGTGCAGGGGAACACTGAAGCTTTCTTT. It encodes CASSIRVQGNTEAFF.

This clone has just a few counts. The chain carries TRBV7-2 and TRBJ1-3, with TRBD1 matching 8 bases. This CDR3 is built from 14 residues. After removal of 2 bases from V and 7 bases from J, the junction contained 4 bases not matched to a gene. The germline CDR1 and CDR2 sequences are SGHTA and FQGNSA. In DNA form, the CDR3 reads TGTGCCAGCAGCTTAACAGGGGGAGGGAACACCATATATTTT. It specifies CASSLTGGGNTIYF.

The V and J genes are TRBV4-1 and TRBJ2-5; D may be TRBD1 (6 bases). CDR3 length: 14 amino acids. Germline assignment: CDR1 MGHRA and CDR2 YSYEKL. V lost 4 bases and J 5 bases, leaving 14 bases between the germline ends. The CDR3 reads CASSRDTFTETQYF. The CDR3 coding sequence is TGCGCCAGCAGCCGGGACACTTTCACCGAGACCCAGTACTTC.

The CDR3 reads CASSSPGQSSEQYF. The DNA of the CDR3 is TGTGCCAGCAGCTCACCGGGACAATCGAGCGAGCAGTACTTC. The genes are TRBV28 and TRBJ2-7, with TRBD1 as a possible D gene (6 bases). Trimming stripped 6 bases from V and 6 bases from J, with 18 bases between. Germline-derived CDR1 and CDR2 are MDHEN and SYDVKM. CDR3 length: 14 amino acids.

The chain carries TRBV19 and TRBJ2-7, with TRBD1 matching 8 bases. V trimming: 6 bases; J trimming: 3 bases; junction bases outside the gene matches: 4. The germline V gene encodes CDR1 LNHDA and CDR2 SQIVND (reference sequence). The CDR3 totals 13 residues. This chain's CDR3 is CASRGTGVYEQYF. CDR3 bases: TGTGCCAGTAGGGGGACAGGAGTCTACGAGCAGTACTTC.